The rows below give T cell receptor beta chains drawn from one sample of a study of T cells in Graves' hyperthyroidism and ophthalmopathy. One entry per CDR3 protein results from TCRdb running MiXCR on the multiplex PCR reads. Altogether a few hundred thousand distinct CDR3 sequences are present, around 21% being singletons, with the ten largest covering around 27%. Sequencing used blood. The receptors come from a young man with Graves' hyperthyroidism. CDR3s include the opening cysteine and the closing phenylalanine or tryptophan. The D gene is left open where the match is weak. Clone size is given for some rows only: seen once, a few or many times, or a class if the clone is expanded.

TRBV6-1	-	-	TRBJ2-7	CASSEGIPSPLDF	TGTGCCAGCAGTGAAGGGATTCCATCCCCCCTGGACTTC
TRBV5-1	TRBD1	many	TRBJ2-7	CASSLAVVDRDHEQYF	TGCGCCAGCAGCTTGGCCGTCGTGGACAGGGACCACGAGCAGTACTTC
TRBV9	-	many	TRBJ2-5	CASSVSGDQETQYF	TGTGCCAGCAGCGTCTCGGGGGACCAAGAGACCCAGTACTTC
TRBV28	TRBD2	many	TRBJ2-4	CASTKRGGAGIKYF	TGTGCCAGCACTAAGCGGGGGGGTGCGGGCATTAAGTACTTC
TRBV12-3/TRBV12-4	-	many	TRBJ1-5	CASSFSDGSNQPQHF	TGTGCCAGCAGTTTCTCGGATGGGAGCAATCAGCCCCAGCATTTT
TRBV7-9	-	-	TRBJ2-7	CASSPKGQGRHEQYF	TGTGCCAGCAGCCCCAAGGGGCAGGGGCGTCACGAGCAGTACTTC
TRBV29-1	TRBD2	many	TRBJ2-7	CSVTSGGTYEQYF	TGCAGCGTGACTAGCGGGGGGACCTACGAGCAGTACTTC
TRBV12-3/TRBV12-4	-	many	TRBJ1-2	CASSPGPLGGYTF	TGTGCCAGCAGCCCGGGACCCTTGGGAGGCTACACCTTC
TRBV12-3/TRBV12-4	TRBD1	-	TRBJ1-1	CASSKHGTGSSNTEAFF	TGTGCCAGCAGCAAACACGGGACAGGGAGCTCGAACACTGAAGCTTTCTTT
TRBV20-1	-	many	TRBJ2-2	CSARVAGFDTGELFF	TGCAGTGCTAGAGTAGCAGGCTTTGACACCGGGGAGCTGTTTTTT
TRBV28	TRBD1	many	TRBJ1-5	CASSPRQGAGNQPQHF	TGTGCCAGCAGCCCACGTCAGGGGGCTGGAAATCAGCCCCAGCATTTT
TRBV19	-	many	TRBJ1-1	CASSRTEITAEAFF	TGTGCCAGTAGCAGGACAGAGATTACGGCTGAAGCTTTCTTT
TRBV4-1	-	few	TRBJ2-5	CASSQDMTVYETQYF	TGCGCCAGCAGCCAAGATATGACAGTGTACGAGACCCAGTACTTC
TRBV6-5	TRBD1	many	TRBJ2-7	CASSYLAGGTGTEQYF	TGTGCCAGCAGTTATCTCGCGGGCGGGACAGGGACCGAGCAGTACTTC
TRBV27	-	many	TRBJ1-1	CASSFHSGSVSTEAFF	TGTGCCAGCAGTTTTCACAGCGGAAGTGTTAGCACTGAAGCTTTCTTT
TRBV11-2	-	many	TRBJ2-2	CASSWTAANTGELFF	TGTGCCAGCAGCTGGACAGCCGCGAACACCGGGGAGCTGTTTTTT
TRBV5-6	TRBD1	many	TRBJ1-1	CASSLTTGLRTEAFF	TGTGCCAGCAGCTTGACGACAGGGCTTAGGACTGAAGCTTTCTTT
TRBV5-1	-	many	TRBJ1-1	CASSLETGLEAFF	TGCGCCAGCAGCTTGGAGACGGGTCTTGAAGCTTTCTTT
TRBV2	TRBD2	many	TRBJ2-5	CASSGTGGTETQYF	TGTGCCAGCAGTGGAACGGGGGGGACAGAGACCCAGTACTTC
TRBV28	-	once	TRBJ2-7	CASSRVGHEQYF	TGTGCCAGCAGTAGGGTGGGTCACGAGCAGTACTTC
TRBV4-2	-	-	TRBJ2-7	CASSPLGHEQYF	TGTGCCAGCAGCCCCCTGGGCCACGAGCAGTACTTC
TRBV7-6	TRBD2	many	TRBJ2-7	CASSGLAGTYEQYF	TGTGCCAGCAGCGGGCTAGCGGGAACCTACGAGCAGTACTTC
TRBV12-3/TRBV12-4	-	many	TRBJ2-5	CASSGDASETQYF	TGTGCCAGCAGCGGTGACGCGTCGGAGACCCAGTACTTC
TRBV5-1	-	many	TRBJ2-2	CASSPGKQGKPNTGELFF	TGCGCCAGCAGCCCGGGAAAACAGGGAAAACCGAACACCGGGGAGCTGTTTTTT
TRBV25-1	TRBD1	many	TRBJ2-5	CASSEIMTQGREETQYF	TGTGCCAGCAGTGAAATCATGACACAGGGGCGGGAAGAGACCCAGTACTTC
TRBV18	-	-	TRBJ1-2	CASSHGPHNTF	TGTGCCAGCTCCCACGGACCCCACAACACCTTC
TRBV12-3/TRBV12-4	-	many	TRBJ1-1	CASNRLPNTEAFF	TGTGCCAGCAATAGACTACCGAACACTGAAGCTTTCTTT
TRBV20-1	TRBD1	-	TRBJ1-3	CSARVTGAGNTIYF	TGCAGTGCTAGAGTAACAGGGGCTGGAAACACCATATATTTT
TRBV7-3	-	few	TRBJ1-3	CASSLDSTSGNTIYF	TGTGCCAGCAGCTTGGACAGCACCTCTGGAAACACCATATATTTT
TRBV12-3/TRBV12-4	-	many	TRBJ1-2	CASSHGRAYGYTF	TGTGCCAGCAGCCATGGGAGGGCCTATGGCTACACCTTC
TRBV3-1	-	few	TRBJ1-1	CASSPRIRAGTEAFF	TGTGCCAGCAGCCCCCGGATCCGTGCTGGTACTGAAGCTTTCTTT
TRBV2	TRBD1	many	TRBJ1-1	CASTEQGPGTEAFF	TGTGCCAGCACCGAACAGGGGCCGGGCACTGAAGCTTTCTTT
TRBV6-1	TRBD1	many	TRBJ2-7	CASLGDSSSYEQYF	TGTGCCAGCTTGGGGGACAGCTCCTCCTACGAGCAGTACTTC
TRBV12-3/TRBV12-4	-	few	TRBJ1-3	CASSWGRPFSGNTIYF	TGTGCCAGCAGTTGGGGACGTCCGTTCTCTGGAAACACCATATATTTT
TRBV18	-	few	TRBJ1-2	CASEGRSNYGYTF	TGTGCCAGTGAGGGCAGATCTAACTATGGCTACACCTTC
TRBV6-5	-	many	TRBJ2-7	CASSYAGSHYEQYF	TGTGCCAGCAGTTACGCGGGATCACACTACGAGCAGTACTTC
TRBV28	-	many	TRBJ2-7	CASSIRNRQAEQYF	TGTGCCAGCAGTATCCGAAATCGACAGGCCGAGCAGTACTTC
TRBV11-2	TRBD1	-	TRBJ2-5	CASSSRRDSLTQETQYF	TGTGCCAGCAGCTCTCGAAGGGACAGCCTAACCCAAGAGACCCAGTACTTC
TRBV20-1	TRBD2	-	TRBJ2-7	CSAVLAGGGNNEQYF	TGCAGTGCTGTACTAGCGGGGGGTGGTAACAACGAGCAGTACTTC